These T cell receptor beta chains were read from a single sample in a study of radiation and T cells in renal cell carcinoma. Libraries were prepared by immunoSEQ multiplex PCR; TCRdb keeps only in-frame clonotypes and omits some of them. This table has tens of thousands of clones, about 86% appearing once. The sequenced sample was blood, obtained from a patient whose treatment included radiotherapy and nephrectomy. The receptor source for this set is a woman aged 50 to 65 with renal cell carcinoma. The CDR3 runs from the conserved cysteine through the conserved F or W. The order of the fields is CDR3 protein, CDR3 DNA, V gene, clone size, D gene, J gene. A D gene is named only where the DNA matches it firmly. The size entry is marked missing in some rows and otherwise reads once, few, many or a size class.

CDR3aa: CASSQDGHNSPLHF
CDR3nt: TGTGCCAGCAGCCAGGACGGCCATAATTCACCCCTCCACTTT
v_gene: TRBV2
abundance: .
d_gene: .
j_gene: TRBJ1-6

CDR3aa: CASSLLTGFSSGANVLTF
CDR3nt: TGTGCCAGCAGCTTGTTGACAGGTTTTAGCTCTGGGGCCAACGTCCTGACTTTC
v_gene: TRBV5-8
abundance: .
d_gene: .
j_gene: TRBJ2-6

CDR3aa: CASSSQLAEEQFF
CDR3nt: TGTGCCAGCAGCAGCCAACTAGCGGAGGAGCAGTTCTTC
v_gene: TRBV9
abundance: .
d_gene: TRBD2
j_gene: TRBJ2-1

CDR3aa: CASSPGGAGGGQETQYF
CDR3nt: TGTGCCAGCAGCCCCGGTGGAGCGGGAGGGGGACAAGAGACCCAGTACTTC
v_gene: TRBV7-2
abundance: .
d_gene: TRBD2
j_gene: TRBJ2-5

CDR3aa: CATTGPGVGGNTIYF
CDR3nt: TGTGCCACCACTGGACCAGGGGTGGGTGGAAACACCATATATTTT
v_gene: TRBV10-3
abundance: .
d_gene: .
j_gene: TRBJ1-3

CDR3aa: CAWSRLATGANVLTF
CDR3nt: TGTGCCTGGAGTAGACTAGCGACTGGGGCCAACGTCCTGACTTTC
v_gene: TRBV30
abundance: .
d_gene: TRBD2
j_gene: TRBJ2-6

CDR3aa: CASSASMGQGRMWAFF
CDR3nt: TGCGCCAGCAGCGCCTCGATGGGACAGGGGCGAATGTGGGCTTTCTTT
v_gene: TRBV5-1
abundance: .
d_gene: TRBD1
j_gene: TRBJ1-1

CDR3aa: CASSPVPWFLGGYTF
CDR3nt: TGTGCCAGCAGCCCGGTTCCCTGGTTCTTAGGTGGCTACACCTTC
v_gene: TRBV5-7
abundance: .
d_gene: .
j_gene: TRBJ1-2

CDR3aa: CASSVLGEKLFF
CDR3nt: TGTGCCAGCAGTGTACTGGGTGAAAAACTGTTTTTT
v_gene: TRBV5-6
abundance: few
d_gene: .
j_gene: TRBJ1-4

CDR3aa: CASCEFPGRRSGNTIYF
CDR3nt: TGTGCCAGCTGTGAATTTCCGGGACGACGCTCTGGAAACACCATATATTTT
v_gene: TRBV6-1
abundance: .
d_gene: .
j_gene: TRBJ1-3

CDR3aa: CASSLWAGLVGRETQYF
CDR3nt: TGTGCCAGCAGTTTATGGGCGGGATTAGTCGGGAGAGAGACCCAGTACTTC
v_gene: TRBV27
abundance: .
d_gene: .
j_gene: TRBJ2-5

CDR3aa: CASSETGNTEAFF
CDR3nt: TGCGCCAGCAGTGAGACAGGGAACACTGAAGCTTTCTTT
v_gene: TRBV10-1
abundance: .
d_gene: .
j_gene: TRBJ1-1

CDR3aa: CASSITGPYEQYF
CDR3nt: TGTGCCAGTAGTATAACAGGTCCCTACGAGCAGTACTTC
v_gene: TRBV19
abundance: .
d_gene: .
j_gene: TRBJ2-7

CDR3aa: CASSLAYQGADTIYF
CDR3nt: TGCGCCAGCAGCTTGGCTTATCAGGGGGCGGACACCATATATTTT
v_gene: TRBV5-1
abundance: .
d_gene: TRBD1
j_gene: TRBJ1-3

CDR3aa: CASSQDLAGGAYEQYF
CDR3nt: TGCGCCAGCAGCCAAGATTTGGCAGGGGGCGCTTACGAGCAGTACTTC
v_gene: TRBV4-3
abundance: .
d_gene: TRBD1
j_gene: TRBJ2-7

CDR3aa: CASRGPGGLNEQFF
CDR3nt: TGTGCCAGCAGGGGACCCGGGGGCCTCAATGAGCAGTTCTTC
v_gene: TRBV6-6
abundance: .
d_gene: .
j_gene: TRBJ2-1

CDR3aa: CASSSPGSGNTIYF
CDR3nt: TGTGCCAGCAGTTCGCCGGGCTCTGGAAACACCATATATTTT
v_gene: TRBV28
abundance: .
d_gene: .
j_gene: TRBJ1-3

CDR3aa: CAWSVRGSTSNQPQHF
CDR3nt: TGTGCCTGGAGTGTACGGGGCTCGACTAGCAATCAGCCCCAGCATTTT
v_gene: TRBV30
abundance: .
d_gene: .
j_gene: TRBJ1-5

CDR3aa: CASSLPAGAGNTIYF
CDR3nt: TGTGCCAGCAGCTTACCTGCAGGAGCTGGAAACACCATATATTTT
v_gene: TRBV7-9
abundance: .
d_gene: .
j_gene: TRBJ1-3

CDR3aa: CASSGGQGGNYGYTF
CDR3nt: TGTGCCAGCAGTGGGGGACAGGGTGGAAACTATGGCTACACCTTC
v_gene: TRBV25-1
abundance: .
d_gene: TRBD1
j_gene: TRBJ1-2

CDR3aa: CASSQGGVWENTEAFF
CDR3nt: TGTGCCAGCTCTCAGGGGGGAGTGTGGGAGAACACTGAAGCTTTCTTT
v_gene: TRBV9
abundance: few
d_gene: TRBD1
j_gene: TRBJ1-1

CDR3aa: CASSLEARGEQYF
CDR3nt: TGTGCCAGCAGCTTAGAGGCCCGGGGCGAGCAGTACTTC
v_gene: TRBV7-9
abundance: .
d_gene: .
j_gene: TRBJ2-7

CDR3aa: CASSQTRTSGTPYEQYF
CDR3nt: TGCGCCAGCAGCCAAACCCGGACTAGCGGGACACCCTACGAGCAGTACTTC
v_gene: TRBV4-3
abundance: .
d_gene: TRBD2
j_gene: TRBJ2-7

CDR3aa: CASNAASNYGYTF
CDR3nt: TGTGCCAGCAATGCCGCATCAAACTATGGCTACACCTTC
v_gene: TRBV6-6
abundance: .
d_gene: .
j_gene: TRBJ1-2

CDR3aa: CASSQEGDRIRHNQPQHF
CDR3nt: TGCGCCAGCAGCCAAGAAGGGGACCGGATCCGACACAATCAGCCCCAGCATTTT
v_gene: TRBV4-1
abundance: .
d_gene: .
j_gene: TRBJ1-5

CDR3aa: CASSLGLAGEQYF
CDR3nt: TGCGCCAGCAGCCTGGGACTAGCGGGTGAGCAGTACTTC
v_gene: TRBV4-1
abundance: once
d_gene: TRBD2
j_gene: TRBJ2-7

CDR3aa: CASSQETGASPYEQYF
CDR3nt: TGCGCCAGCAGCCAAGAAACTGGGGCTAGTCCCTACGAGCAGTACTTC
v_gene: TRBV4-1
abundance: .
d_gene: .
j_gene: TRBJ2-7

CDR3aa: CASSQETGDYGQYF
CDR3nt: TGCGCCAGCAGCCAGGAGACAGGGGATTACGGGCAGTACTTC
v_gene: TRBV4-3
abundance: .
d_gene: TRBD1
j_gene: TRBJ2-7

CDR3aa: CASGNRGFDYEQYF
CDR3nt: TGTGCCAGCGGAAACAGGGGGTTCGATTACGAGCAGTACTTC
v_gene: TRBV6-5
abundance: .
d_gene: TRBD1
j_gene: TRBJ2-7

CDR3aa: CASSYDGYNEKLFF
CDR3nt: TGTGCCAGCAGTTATGACGGTTATAATGAAAAACTGTTTTTT
v_gene: TRBV6-5
abundance: .
d_gene: .
j_gene: TRBJ1-4

CDR3aa: CASSFTGLNTEAFF
CDR3nt: TGTGCCAGCAGCTTTACAGGCCTGAACACTGAAGCTTTCTTT
v_gene: TRBV7-2
abundance: once
d_gene: .
j_gene: TRBJ1-1

CDR3aa: CATSRDPGHRAAYF
CDR3nt: TGTGCCACCAGCAGAGATCCAGGGCACCGGGCCGCATACTTC
v_gene: TRBV15
abundance: .
d_gene: .
j_gene: TRBJ2-4

CDR3aa: CASSRDRVRRNTEAFF
CDR3nt: TGTGCCAGCTCACGCGACCGGGTTCGGAGGAACACTGAAGCTTTCTTT
v_gene: TRBV18
abundance: .
d_gene: .
j_gene: TRBJ1-1

CDR3aa: CASSLIDRVNEQYF
CDR3nt: TGTGCCAGCAGTTTAATAGACAGGGTCAACGAGCAGTACTTC
v_gene: TRBV28
abundance: .
d_gene: TRBD1
j_gene: TRBJ2-7

CDR3aa: CASSSRSGGYTDTQYF
CDR3nt: TGTGCCAGCTCATCCAGATCAGGCGGTTACACAGATACGCAGTATTTT
v_gene: TRBV18
abundance: .
d_gene: .
j_gene: TRBJ2-3

CDR3aa: CASSFDRGKDEQYF
CDR3nt: TGTGCCAGCAGTTTTGACAGGGGTAAAGACGAGCAGTACTTC
v_gene: TRBV28
abundance: .
d_gene: TRBD1
j_gene: TRBJ2-7

CDR3aa: CASTMGGPGEDTEAFF
CDR3nt: TGTGCCAGCACTATGGGCGGGCCAGGGGAGGACACTGAAGCTTTCTTT
v_gene: TRBV11-3
abundance: .
d_gene: .
j_gene: TRBJ1-1

CDR3aa: CAWSVRSGQPQHF
CDR3nt: TGTGCCTGGAGTGTACGGTCGGGTCAGCCCCAGCATTTT
v_gene: TRBV30
abundance: few
d_gene: .
j_gene: TRBJ1-5

CDR3aa: CASSPPLGKGYTF
CDR3nt: TGTGCCAGCAGTCCCCCGTTAGGAAAGGGCTACACCTTC
v_gene: TRBV28
abundance: .
d_gene: .
j_gene: TRBJ1-2

CDR3aa: CASSVDTARARNEQFF
CDR3nt: TGTGCCAGCAGCGTAGACACAGCCCGGGCCCGGAATGAGCAGTTCTTC
v_gene: TRBV9
abundance: .
d_gene: .
j_gene: TRBJ2-1

CDR3aa: CSAPILEQYF
CDR3nt: TGCAGTGCTCCCATCTTGGAGCAGTACTTC
v_gene: TRBV20-1
abundance: .
d_gene: .
j_gene: TRBJ2-7

CDR3aa: CASMTAAYGYTF
CDR3nt: TGTGCCAGCATGACAGCTGCCTATGGCTACACCTTC
v_gene: TRBV6-5
abundance: .
d_gene: .
j_gene: TRBJ1-2

CDR3aa: CASSPSPGQGNTEAFF
CDR3nt: TGTGCCAGCAGCCCGAGTCCCGGACAGGGGAACACTGAAGCTTTCTTT
v_gene: TRBV7-9
abundance: once
d_gene: TRBD1
j_gene: TRBJ1-1

CDR3aa: CASSHPSGGGQPQHF
CDR3nt: TGTGCCAGCAGCCACCCCTCGGGGGGAGGGCAGCCCCAGCATTTT
v_gene: TRBV4-2
abundance: .
d_gene: .
j_gene: TRBJ1-5

CDR3aa: CASSVGPGEVYEQYF
CDR3nt: TGTGCCAGCAGCGTAGGTCCAGGGGAAGTCTACGAGCAGTACTTC
v_gene: TRBV9
abundance: .
d_gene: .
j_gene: TRBJ2-7

CDR3aa: CASSPWGGGASDTQYF
CDR3nt: TGTGCCAGCAGCCCTTGGGGCGGGGGGGCCTCAGATACGCAGTATTTT
v_gene: TRBV7-9
abundance: .
d_gene: TRBD2
j_gene: TRBJ2-3

CDR3aa: CASTPSPSGRIGTQYF
CDR3nt: TGTGCCAGTACCCCGAGTCCTAGCGGGAGGATTGGCACGCAGTATTTT
v_gene: TRBV19
abundance: .
d_gene: TRBD2
j_gene: TRBJ2-3

CDR3aa: CAISLAGGEDYGYTF
CDR3nt: TGTGCCATCAGTCTCGCAGGGGGCGAGGACTATGGCTACACCTTC
v_gene: TRBV10-3
abundance: .
d_gene: TRBD1
j_gene: TRBJ1-2

CDR3aa: CATAGGAGANTGELFF
CDR3nt: TGTGCCACCGCCGGGGGAGCGGGAGCGAACACCGGGGAGCTGTTTTTT
v_gene: TRBV15
abundance: few
d_gene: TRBD2
j_gene: TRBJ2-2

CDR3aa: CASSLGGQNTEAFF
CDR3nt: TGCGCCAGCAGCTTGGGTGGGCAGAACACTGAAGCTTTCTTT
v_gene: TRBV5-1
abundance: .
d_gene: .
j_gene: TRBJ1-1

CDR3aa: CASWELAGGGGLQETQYF
CDR3nt: TGCGCCTCGTGGGAACTAGCGGGAGGGGGGGGCCTCCAAGAGACCCAGTACTTC
v_gene: TRBV10-1
abundance: .
d_gene: TRBD2
j_gene: TRBJ2-5

CDR3aa: CASSPSFGNEAFF
CDR3nt: TGTGCCAGCTCACCAAGTTTCGGGAATGAAGCTTTCTTT
v_gene: TRBV18
abundance: .
d_gene: .
j_gene: TRBJ1-1